A selection of T cell receptor beta chains follows, all from one sample in a study of STAT3 mutations in large granular lymphocyte leukemia. Measured with immunoSEQ multiplex PCR; TCRdb has only the in-frame clones, and not every one. Altogether 3,500 to 5,000 clones are present, roughly 87% being singletons, with the ten largest covering about 86%. The source material was peripheral blood mononuclear cells. All receptors derive from a boy aged 5-17 years with T-cell large granular lymphocyte leukemia. Some clones in this sample may be carry-over from other donors' samples. CDR3s include the opening cysteine and the closing phenylalanine or tryptophan. The D gene is left open where the match is weak. The size entry is marked missing in some rows and otherwise reads once, few, many or a size class.

TGTGCCTGGGGCAGAAACTGGGATGAGCAGTTCTTC	CAWGRNWDEQFF	TRBJ2-1	.	TRBV30	.
TGCGCCAGCAGTCACCGGGACGATCGATTCTATGGCTACACCTTC	CASSHRDDRFYGYTF	TRBJ1-2	.	TRBV23-1	.
TGTGCCAGCAGGGCACAGGTCTATGGCTACACCTTC	CASRAQVYGYTF	TRBJ1-2	.	TRBV6-5	.
TGTGCCAGCTCAACAGGGAGGTCCTATAATTCACCCCTCCACTTT	CASSTGRSYNSPLHF	TRBJ1-6	.	TRBV6-1	.
TGTGCCAGCAGCCCCCGACGAGGCTACACCTTC	CASSPRRGYTF	TRBJ1-2	.	TRBV5-6	.
TGTGCCAGCAGCCTCCAACCGGGACTAGCGCTTTTCTACGAGCAGTACTTC	CASSLQPGLALFYEQYF	TRBJ2-7	few	TRBV5-5	TRBD2
TGCGCCAGCAGCTTGGGGGGTCAAGAGACCCAGTACTTC	CASSLGGQETQYF	TRBJ2-5	.	TRBV5-1	.
TGCGCCAGCAGCCCGGCAGGGTTCTACGAGCAGTACTTC	CASSPAGFYEQYF	TRBJ2-7	.	TRBV5-1	.
TGTGCCAGCGAGGCAACCGACAGGTTCATTTTC	CASEATDRFIF	TRBJ1-2	.	TRBV28	.
TGTGCCAGCAGCTTAGATATAGAAAGCTCCTACGAGCAGTACTTC	CASSLDIESSYEQYF	TRBJ2-7	.	TRBV13	.
TGTGCCAGCAGCTTGTCGGACAGGAAAGCTTTCTTT	CASSLSDRKAFF	TRBJ1-1	.	TRBV13	TRBD1
TGTGCCAGCAGCTTAGCGCTTACAGGGGATAAGACCCAGTACTTC	CASSLALTGDKTQYF	TRBJ2-5	.	TRBV7-9	TRBD1